Included here is one T cell receptor (beta chain) sequence, with context. Its matching antigen is unknown. The data were obtained in a study of cytomegalovirus exposure and HLA in healthy donors. Primers: 60 Vbeta forward and 13 Jbeta reverse. TCRdb's table, derived via immunoSEQ multiplex PCR, lists solely in-frame clones and lacks some. The data show around 80,000 clones, about a tenth seen once. Notes on the study in general: The HLA-A and HLA-B alleles of most subjects were reportedly predicted accurately from TCR beta sequences.

The source of this sequence is a man between 60 and 75 years old in good health and CMV-seropositive. The sample was PBMCs.

The CDR3 protein is CASSLEASGSFGELFF. CDR3 bases: TGCGCCAGCAGCTTGGAGGCTAGCGGGAGCTTCGGGGAGCTGTTTTTT. V usage is TRBV5-1 and J usage is TRBJ2-2; TRBD2 matches 10 bases. Germline CDR1 is SGHRS and CDR2 is YFSETQ. This CDR3 is built from 16 residues. Trimming cost V 0 bases and J 7 bases; bases outside gene matches: 6.